The rows below give T cell receptor beta chains drawn from one sample of a study of T-cell reconstitution after alpha-beta-depleted transplantation in children. TCRdb called the PCR reads again in MiXCR, with one record for every CDR3 protein. The table includes 670,000 or so distinct CDR3 sequences, approximately 14% detected once. The sequencing used PBMCs, collected before TCRalphabeta/CD19-depleted stem cell transplant. The receptors come from a girl aged 2 to 9 with congenital amegakaryocytic thrombocytopenia, due to receive a stem cell transplant. CDR3s include the opening cysteine and the closing phenylalanine or tryptophan. A D gene is named only where the DNA matches it firmly. Size tells how often a clone was seen (once, few, many) or the class of an expanded clone, and some rows leave it out.

J gene | V gene | D gene | clone size | CDR3 protein | CDR3 DNA
TRBJ2-4 | TRBV5-1 | TRBD1 | many | CASSRQVRGRKNIQYF | TGCGCCAGCAGCCGGCAGGTCAGGGGGCGGAAAAACATTCAGTACTTC
TRBJ2-1 | TRBV5-1 | TRBD2 | few | CASSLALAGGPPGNEQFF | TGCGCCAGCAGCTTGGCTCTAGCGGGAGGGCCCCCTGGCAATGAGCAGTTCTTC
TRBJ2-3 | TRBV29-1 | NA | few | CSAGARSTDTQYF | TGCAGCGCTGGAGCGAGAAGCACAGATACGCAGTATTTT
TRBJ2-3 | TRBV5-1 | TRBD2 | NA | CASSVGLAKDTQYF | TGCGCCAGCAGCGTCGGACTAGCGAAAGATACGCAGTATTTT
TRBJ2-7 | TRBV20-1 | TRBD1 | few | CSVWDREDEQYF | TGCAGCGTCTGGGACAGGGAGGACGAGCAGTACTTC
TRBJ2-3 | TRBV28 | NA | few | CASTSRPDTQYF | TGTGCCAGCACCTCACGTCCGGATACGCAGTATTTT
TRBJ2-7 | TRBV29-1 | TRBD2 | many | CSFRLAGVYEQYF | TGCAGCTTTCGACTAGCGGGAGTTTACGAGCAGTACTTC
TRBJ1-6 | TRBV20-1 | NA | many | CSAYIGSSYNSPLHF | TGCAGTGCTTATATCGGAAGCTCCTATAATTCACCCCTCCACTTT
TRBJ2-2 | TRBV11-2 | TRBD2 | NA | CASSQSSGMAYTGELFF | TGTGCCAGCAGCCAGAGCAGCGGGATGGCTTACACCGGGGAGCTGTTTTTT
TRBJ2-5 | TRBV5-1 | NA | many | CASSSGDSMETQYF | TGCGCCAGCAGCTCCGGGGATTCGATGGAGACCCAGTACTTC
TRBJ2-1 | TRBV20-1 | NA | NA | CSEVGERNEQFF | TGCAGTGAAGTCGGGGAGAGGAATGAGCAGTTCTTC
TRBJ2-1 | TRBV29-1 | NA | NA | CSVEGGILRTSSYNEQFF | TGCAGCGTTGAGGGCGGAATACTTCGAACCAGCTCCTACAATGAGCAGTTCTTC
TRBJ2-7 | TRBV20-1 | NA | NA | CSASEPNPPSYEQYF | TGCAGTGCTTCCGAGCCGAATCCCCCGTCCTACGAGCAGTACTTC
TRBJ2-3 | TRBV29-1 | NA | many | CSVVLQGKSTDTQYF | TGCAGCGTTGTTTTGCAGGGGAAGAGCACAGATACGCAGTATTTT
TRBJ1-1 | TRBV29-1 | NA | many | CSVVGPHSGGNTEAFF | TGCAGCGTTGTCGGGCCCCACTCGGGGGGGAACACTGAAGCTTTCTTT
TRBJ2-2 | TRBV3-1 | TRBD1 | many | CASSQVGTGDWDPGELFF | TGTGCCAGCAGCCAAGTCGGGACAGGGGATTGGGATCCCGGGGAGCTGTTTTTT
TRBJ1-4 | TRBV18 | NA | few | CASSPPLAAGGGKLFF | TGTGCCAGCTCACCACCGTTGGCGGCGGGCGGAGGAAAACTGTTTTTT
TRBJ2-7 | TRBV5-1 | NA | NA | CASSSEGPKQYF | TGCGCCAGCAGCTCAGAGGGACCGAAGCAGTACTTC
TRBJ1-1 | TRBV5-1 | TRBD1 | many | CASSTGQGMNTEAFF | TGCGCCAGCAGCACTGGACAGGGGATGAACACTGAAGCTTTCTTT
TRBJ2-7 | TRBV7-2 | NA | many | CASSVEPLRHEQYF | TGTGCCAGCAGCGTAGAGCCATTACGACACGAGCAGTACTTC
TRBJ1-2 | TRBV4-1 | NA | NA | CASSQDLATVGYGYTF | TGCGCCAGCAGCCAAGATCTGGCAACAGTGGGCTATGGCTACACCTTC
TRBJ2-1 | TRBV13 | NA | few | CASSLAGSVEQGAYNEQFF | TGTGCCAGCAGCTTAGCTGGCTCGGTGGAACAGGGCGCTTACAATGAGCAGTTCTTC
TRBJ1-3 | TRBV20-1 | NA | NA | CSARKSTVSGNTIYF | TGCAGTGCTAGAAAATCGACGGTCTCTGGAAACACCATATATTTT